This T cell receptor (beta chain) was found in a study of cytomegalovirus exposure and HLA in healthy donors. PCR employed 60 Vbeta and 13 Jbeta primers. Sequencing was performed with immunoSEQ multiplex PCR; in TCRdb, only in-frame clones are kept and a portion is missing. The table shows fewer than 250,000 clones, with roughly three quarters occurring only once. This sequence was found in a woman in her 50s in good health and CMV-seronegative. Sample: PBMCs.

The CDR3 nucleotides read TGTGCCAGCAGCGCGGGGGGCACGAACACCGGGGAGCTGTTTTTT. It encodes CASSAGGTNTGELFF. The J gene is TRBJ2-2, the V gene TRBV7-3, with TRBD2 matching over 8 bases. This CDR3 has 15 residues. Losses at the gene ends were 5 bases for V and 0 bases for J; bases not matched to a gene: 2. Looked up from germline, CDR1 is SGHTA and CDR2 is FQGTGA.